These T cell receptor beta chains were read from a single sample in a study of shared clonotypes between healthy human individuals. Profiling relied on immunoSEQ multiplex PCR, and the TCRdb table lists in-frame clones only, not all of them. Here the sample spans 1,400,000 or so clones, less than 99% being singletons. Source material: naive CD4+ T cells sorted from blood. The receptors stem from a man between 25 and 39 years old in good health. CDR3s include the opening cysteine and the closing phenylalanine or tryptophan. The order of the fields is D gene, J gene, clone size, V gene, CDR3 protein, CDR3 DNA. A D gene is named only where the DNA matches it firmly. The size of a clone is reported for some rows only, either as once, few or many, or as a class for expanded clones.

D gene: NA
J gene: TRBJ1-1
clone size: NA
V gene: TRBV19
CDR3 protein: CASREWSNTEAFF
CDR3 DNA: TGTGCCAGTAGGGAATGGTCGAACACTGAAGCTTTCTTT

D gene: TRBD2
J gene: TRBJ2-1
clone size: NA
V gene: TRBV4-1
CDR3 protein: CASSHVSGDSYNEQFF
CDR3 DNA: TGCGCCAGCAGCCATGTTAGCGGGGACTCCTACAATGAGCAGTTCTTC

D gene: NA
J gene: TRBJ2-2
clone size: NA
V gene: TRBV27
CDR3 protein: CASSAQIRAGELFF
CDR3 DNA: TGTGCCAGCAGTGCCCAAATACGAGCCGGGGAGCTGTTTTTT

D gene: NA
J gene: TRBJ2-2
clone size: NA
V gene: TRBV28
CDR3 protein: CASSWGSGPNTGELFF
CDR3 DNA: TGTGCCAGCAGCTGGGGAAGCGGACCGAACACCGGGGAGCTGTTTTTT

D gene: TRBD1
J gene: TRBJ2-1
clone size: NA
V gene: TRBV5-1
CDR3 protein: CASSRTRDSLNEQFF
CDR3 DNA: TGCGCCAGCAGCCGGACCCGGGACAGTCTCAATGAGCAGTTCTTC

D gene: NA
J gene: TRBJ1-5
clone size: once
V gene: TRBV19
CDR3 protein: CASSIGFTGGPQPQHF
CDR3 DNA: TGTGCCAGTAGTATAGGGTTCACCGGGGGACCTCAGCCCCAGCATTTT

D gene: NA
J gene: TRBJ2-1
clone size: NA
V gene: TRBV7-2
CDR3 protein: CASSSQGKSGYEQFF
CDR3 DNA: TGTGCCAGCAGCTCGCAGGGGAAAAGTGGATATGAGCAGTTCTTC

D gene: TRBD1
J gene: TRBJ1-5
clone size: NA
V gene: TRBV6-5
CDR3 protein: CASSDRDYNQPQHF
CDR3 DNA: TGTGCCAGCAGTGACAGGGATTACAATCAGCCCCAGCATTTT

D gene: NA
J gene: TRBJ2-5
clone size: NA
V gene: TRBV18
CDR3 protein: CASSPIAAAGQETQYF
CDR3 DNA: TGTGCCAGCTCACCGATTGCCGCCGCGGGGCAAGAGACCCAGTACTTC

D gene: TRBD2
J gene: TRBJ2-1
clone size: NA
V gene: TRBV6-1
CDR3 protein: CASSQREPIQVEQFF
CDR3 DNA: TGTGCCAGCAGCCAGCGGGAGCCAATACAAGTTGAGCAGTTCTTC

D gene: NA
J gene: TRBJ2-1
clone size: NA
V gene: TRBV9
CDR3 protein: CASSVVVSGYNEQFF
CDR3 DNA: TGTGCCAGCAGCGTAGTCGTTAGCGGATACAATGAGCAGTTCTTC

D gene: NA
J gene: TRBJ2-7
clone size: NA
V gene: TRBV11-3
CDR3 protein: CASSLGGSNEQYF
CDR3 DNA: TGTGCCAGCAGCTTAGGGGGGAGCAACGAGCAGTACTTC

D gene: TRBD1
J gene: TRBJ2-7
clone size: NA
V gene: TRBV6-5
CDR3 protein: CASSTGQASYEQYF
CDR3 DNA: TGTGCCAGCAGCACAGGACAGGCCTCCTACGAGCAGTACTTC

D gene: NA
J gene: TRBJ2-7
clone size: once
V gene: TRBV2
CDR3 protein: CASSEEWGREQYF
CDR3 DNA: TGTGCCAGCAGTGAAGAGTGGGGGAGAGAGCAGTACTTC

D gene: TRBD2
J gene: TRBJ2-5
clone size: NA
V gene: TRBV7-6
CDR3 protein: CASSFVGGPGETQYF
CDR3 DNA: TGTGCCAGCAGCTTCGTGGGAGGGCCGGGGGAGACCCAGTACTTC

D gene: NA
J gene: TRBJ2-2
clone size: NA
V gene: TRBV5-1
CDR3 protein: CASSLAGLAGTGELFF
CDR3 DNA: TGCGCCAGCAGCCTGGCCGGGCTAGCCGGAACGGGGGAGCTGTTTTTT

D gene: NA
J gene: TRBJ2-6
clone size: NA
V gene: TRBV11-2
CDR3 protein: CASSSPGANVLTF
CDR3 DNA: TGTGCCAGCAGCAGCCCCGGGGCCAACGTCCTGACTTTC

D gene: NA
J gene: TRBJ1-2
clone size: NA
V gene: TRBV23-1
CDR3 protein: CASNILQYTF
CDR3 DNA: TGCGCCAGCAATATCCTACAGTACACCTTC

D gene: NA
J gene: TRBJ2-7
clone size: NA
V gene: TRBV9
CDR3 protein: CASSVDRGDTYEQYF
CDR3 DNA: TGTGCCAGCAGCGTAGATAGGGGGGACACCTACGAGCAGTACTTC

D gene: NA
J gene: TRBJ1-5
clone size: NA
V gene: TRBV28
CDR3 protein: CASSWSRSNQPQHF
CDR3 DNA: TGTGCCAGCAGCTGGTCTCGTAGCAATCAGCCCCAGCATTTT

D gene: NA
J gene: TRBJ2-7
clone size: NA
V gene: TRBV5-1
CDR3 protein: CASSLATGTLGEQYF
CDR3 DNA: TGCGCCAGCAGCTTGGCAACAGGGACCTTGGGGGAGCAGTACTTC

D gene: TRBD2
J gene: TRBJ2-7
clone size: NA
V gene: TRBV7-7
CDR3 protein: CASSLVGGSYEQYF
CDR3 DNA: TGTGCCAGCAGCTTAGTGGGGGGGAGCTACGAGCAGTACTTC

D gene: TRBD1
J gene: TRBJ2-3
clone size: NA
V gene: TRBV6-5
CDR3 protein: CASRTTGGRDTQYF
CDR3 DNA: TGTGCCAGCAGAACAACAGGGGGCCGAGATACGCAGTATTTT

D gene: NA
J gene: TRBJ2-3
clone size: NA
V gene: TRBV15
CDR3 protein: CATSTHTGTDTQYF
CDR3 DNA: TGTGCCACCAGCACACATACTGGGACAGATACGCAGTATTTT

D gene: NA
J gene: TRBJ1-5
clone size: once
V gene: TRBV18
CDR3 protein: CASSPSGINQPQHF
CDR3 DNA: TGTGCCAGCTCACCTTCAGGAATTAATCAGCCCCAGCATTTT